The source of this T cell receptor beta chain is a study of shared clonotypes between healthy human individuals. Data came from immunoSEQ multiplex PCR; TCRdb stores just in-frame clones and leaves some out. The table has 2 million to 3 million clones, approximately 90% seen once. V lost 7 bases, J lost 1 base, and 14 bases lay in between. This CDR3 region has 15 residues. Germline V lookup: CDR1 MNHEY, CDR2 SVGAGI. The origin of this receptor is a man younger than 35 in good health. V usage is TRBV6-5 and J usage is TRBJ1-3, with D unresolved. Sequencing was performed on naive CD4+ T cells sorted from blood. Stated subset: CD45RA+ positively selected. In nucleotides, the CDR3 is TGTGCCAGCACCTTACTACTAGGTTCTGGAAACACCATATATTTT. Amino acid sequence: CASTLLLGSGNTIYF.